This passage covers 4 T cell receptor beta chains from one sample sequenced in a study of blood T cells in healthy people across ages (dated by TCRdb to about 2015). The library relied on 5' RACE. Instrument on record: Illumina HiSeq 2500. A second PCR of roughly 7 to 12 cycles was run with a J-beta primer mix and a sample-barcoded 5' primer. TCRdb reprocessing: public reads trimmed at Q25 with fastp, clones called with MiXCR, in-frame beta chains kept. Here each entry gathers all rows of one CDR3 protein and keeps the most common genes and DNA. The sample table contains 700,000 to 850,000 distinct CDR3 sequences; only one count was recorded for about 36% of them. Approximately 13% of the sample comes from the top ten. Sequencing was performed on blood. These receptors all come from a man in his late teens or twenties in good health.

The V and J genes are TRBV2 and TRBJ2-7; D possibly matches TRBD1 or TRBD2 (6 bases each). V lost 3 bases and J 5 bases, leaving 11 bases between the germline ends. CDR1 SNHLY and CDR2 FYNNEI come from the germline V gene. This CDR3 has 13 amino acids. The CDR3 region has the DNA TGTGCCAGCAGTGATGGGGGGCCCCACGAGCAGTACTTC. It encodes CASSDGGPHEQYF.

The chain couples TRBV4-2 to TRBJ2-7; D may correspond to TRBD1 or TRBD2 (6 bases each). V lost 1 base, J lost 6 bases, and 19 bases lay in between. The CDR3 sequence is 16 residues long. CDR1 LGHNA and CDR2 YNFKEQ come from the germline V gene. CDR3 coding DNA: TGTGCCAGCAGCCAAGTGGCCGCCGGCAGGGGAGGCGAGCAGTACTTC. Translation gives CASSQVAAGRGGEQYF.

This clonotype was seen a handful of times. This chain's CDR3 is CASSYSGSTEAFF. The CDR3, as DNA: TGTGCCAGCAGTTACTCCGGGTCCACTGAAGCTTTCTTT. The chain has TRBV6-5 and TRBJ1-1; D not certain. V lost 0 bases and J lost 4, with 6 bases in between. The CDR3 is made up of 13 amino acids. CDR1 is MNHEY and CDR2 is SVGAGI in the germline V gene.

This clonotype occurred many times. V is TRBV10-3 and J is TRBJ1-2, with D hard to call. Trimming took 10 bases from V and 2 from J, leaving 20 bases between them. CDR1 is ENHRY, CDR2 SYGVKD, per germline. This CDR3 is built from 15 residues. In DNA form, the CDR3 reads TGTGCCACCTTAGAGACGATGGACGAAAACTATGGCTACACCTTC. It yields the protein CATLETMDENYGYTF.